This T cell receptor beta chain was sequenced for a study of blood T cell repertoires in COVID-19. Study summary: COVID-19 samples from acute and convalescent phases originated in the United States, Italy and Spain.

As originally analysed: Amplification with reference gene primers provided the estimates of nucleated cell counts. Repertoires were generated with immunoSEQ multiplex PCR, while TCRdb's copy carries only in-frame clones and drops some. From that table come the V and J calls and clone size; the DNA was used to work out D and trimming. The table includes approximately 280,000 clones, 80% to 95% detected once. This CDR3 has 16 amino acids. With 6 bases removed from V and 0 bases from J, the gap between germline ends came to 12 bases. The V gene's germline CDR1 is LNHDA and CDR2 SQIVND (reference sequence).

This receptor was identified in a woman in her 30s with COVID-19, enrolled during active disease. This chain connects TRBV19 to TRBJ2-6; D gene uncertain. Sequencing was done on a sample of peripheral blood. CDR3 amino acids: CASSSLGRSGANVLTF. The CDR3 coding sequence is TGTGCCAGTAGCTCCCTGGGCCGCTCTGGGGCCAACGTCCTGACTTTC. Full variable domain (rest looked up from reference TRBV19 and TRBJ2-6): DGGITQSPKYLFRKEGQNVTLSCEQNLNHDAMYWYRQDPGQGLRLIYYSQIVNDFQKGDIAEGYSVSREKKESFPLTVTSAQKNPTAFYLCASSSLGRSGANVLTFGAGSRLTVL.